The 28 T cell receptor beta chains given below trace back to one sample, sequenced in a study of cytomegalovirus exposure and HLA in healthy donors. Clones were read by immunoSEQ multiplex PCR, and TCRdb kept only the in-frame ones, dropping some. The sample contains some 83,000 clones, about 93% of which appear only once. The sequenced sample was PBMCs. The source of these receptors is a young woman in good health and CMV-seronegative.

The chain links TRBV11-2 to TRBJ1-1; D is undetermined. V shed 0 bases and J shed 2 bases, with 19 bases lying between them. There are 18 residues in the CDR3. Per the germline V gene, CDR1 is SGHAT and CDR2 is FQNNGV. CDR3: CASSLDAAGGRRNTEAFF. The CDR3 bases are TGTGCCAGCAGCTTAGACGCGGCGGGCGGGCGCAGAAACACTGAAGCTTTCTTT. Full variable domain (missing parts from reference TRBV11-2 and TRBJ1-1): EAGVAQSPRYKIIEKRQSVAFWCNPISGHATLYWYQQILGQGPKLLIQFQNNGVVDDSQLPKDRFSAERLKGVDSTLKIQPAKLEDSAVYLCASSLDAAGGRRNTEAFFGQGTRLTVV.

This clone was detected once. The chain combines TRBV11-2 with TRBJ1-1; D perhaps matches TRBD1 (5 bases). This CDR3 comprises 20 residues. V gave up 0 bases and J gave up 10 bases, with 33 bases separating them. The germline CDR1 and CDR2 sequences are SGHAT and FQNNGV. This CDR3 reads CASSLDRRVWIQRGEVGAFF. The CDR3 nucleotides are TGTGCCAGCAGCTTAGATCGACGTGTGTGGATCCAGCGGGGGGAGGTAGGAGCTTTCTTT. The full variable domain, rest sourced from reference TRBV11-2 and TRBJ1-1, is EAGVAQSPRYKIIEKRQSVAFWCNPISGHATLYWYQQILGQGPKLLIQFQNNGVVDDSQLPKDRFSAERLKGVDSTLKIQPAKLEDSAVYLCASSLDRRVWIQRGEVGAFFGQGTRLTVV.

V is TRBV11-3 and J is TRBJ2-5, with 11 bases identical to TRBD2. Trimming removed 5 bases from V and 4 bases from J; junction bases left unmatched: 12. In germline, CDR1 is SGHNT, CDR2 YENEEA. The CDR3 totals 17 residues. CDR3 region: CASSPGGTTSGIETQYF. CDR3 DNA sequence: TGTGCCAGCAGCCCCGGGGGTACGACTAGCGGGATAGAGACCCAGTACTTC.

The CDR3 bases are TGCGCCAGCAGCATTGGCCCCACGGAGGGGGAGACCCAGTACTTC. Residues: CASSIGPTEGETQYF. This rearrangement joins TRBV5-1 to TRBJ2-5; D perhaps matches TRBD2 (6 bases). V was pared by 4 bases and J by 5 bases, with 18 bases between. The CDR3 loop spans 15 amino acids. CDR1 is SGHRS, CDR2 YFSETQ, per germline.

The CDR3 nucleotides are TGTGCCAGCAGCTTAGCGGGGGGGTCTGGAAACACCATATATTTT. The encoded protein is CASSLAGGSGNTIYF. J is TRBJ1-3 and V is TRBV7-8; D may be TRBD1 (5 bases). Germline V gene sequence: CDR1 SGHVS, CDR2 FQNEAQ. Trimming removed 0 bases from V and 1 base from J, with 7 bases in between. The length of the CDR3 is 15 residues.

There are a few counts of this clone. The V and J genes are TRBV5-6 and TRBJ2-7, with TRBD1 matching 10 bases. This CDR3 has 15 residues. Trimming at V came to 1 base and at J to 6 bases, leaving 7 bases not matched to a gene. CDR1 and CDR2 (germline): SGHDT, YYEEEE. The CDR3 nucleotides read TGTGCCAGCAGCTTGTTGGGACAGGGGTTCCTCGAGCAGTACTTC. Protein sequence: CASSLLGQGFLEQYF.

This clone came up once. DNA for the CDR3: TGTGCCAGCAGCTTTGGGGGGGGTCAGCCCCAGCATTTT. It is translated as CASSFGGGQPQHF. The chain has TRBV11-2 and TRBJ1-5; D might be TRBD1 (5 bases). V shed 3 bases and J shed 6 bases, with 9 bases lying between them. The CDR3 sequence is 13 residues long. Germline-derived CDR1 and CDR2 are SGHAT and FQNNGV.

The V and J genes are TRBV30 and TRBJ2-3, with 7 bases aligning to TRBD2. The CDR3 runs to 13 residues. The J segment lost 4 bases and the V segment lost 4 bases, leaving 5 bases of the junction unmatched. Germline CDR1 reads GTSNPN; CDR2 reads SVGIG (reference sequence). CDR3 in amino acids: CAWKREVPDTQYF. CDR3 DNA: TGTGCCTGGAAACGGGAGGTACCAGATACGCAGTATTTT.

In the case of this clone: Other nucleotide sequences from this sample produce the same CDR3. This chain joins TRBV28 and TRBJ2-7; no reliable D call. V lost 1 base and J 4 bases, leaving 5 bases between the germline ends. Germline CDR1 MDHEN, CDR2 SYDVKM. The CDR3 has 12 residues. Here the CDR3 reads CASSLSRYEQYF. The CDR3 DNA reads as TGTGCCAGCAGTTTATCCCGGTACGAGCAGTACTTC. The full variable domain, with the rest looked up from reference TRBV28 and TRBJ2-7, is DVKVTQSSRYLVKRTGEKVFLECVQDMDHENMFWYRQDPGLGLRLIYFSYDVKMKEKGDIPEGYSVSREKKERFSLILESASTNQTSMYLCASSLSRYEQYFGPGTRLTVT.

The rearrangement uses TRBV29-1 and TRBJ1-2, with TRBD1 identical over 8 bases. CDR3 length: 15 residues. Looked up from germline, CDR1 is SQVTM and CDR2 is ANQGSEA. After removal of 4 bases from V and 1 base from J, the junction contained 8 bases not matched to a gene. The CDR3, as DNA: TGCAGCGTTGTTTCAGGGGGCGACGGTAACTATGGCTACACCTTC. This encodes CSVVSGGDGNYGYTF.

The V and J genes are TRBV5-6 and TRBJ2-7; 11 bases line up with TRBD1. The V segment lost 1 base and the J segment 5 bases; nucleotides outside the gene matches: 11. The CDR3 covers 17 residues. Germline CDR1 reads SGHDT; CDR2 reads YYEEEE. This CDR3 is CASSLWTGGVLFHEQYF. CDR3 DNA sequence: TGTGCCAGCAGCTTGTGGACAGGGGGCGTCCTTTTCCACGAGCAGTACTTC.

CDR3 amino acids: CASSLGESTDTQYF. In DNA, the CDR3 is TGCGCCAGCAGCTTGGGAGAGAGCACAGATACGCAGTATTTT. V gene TRBV5-1 combines with J gene TRBJ2-3; D unclear. The germline CDR1 and CDR2 sequences are SGHRS and YFSETQ. This CDR3 is built from 14 residues. Trimming shortened V by 0 bases and J by 0 bases, and 5 bases separated the two germline ends.

The V call is TRBV5-1, the J call TRBJ2-1; D is possibly TRBD1 (6 bases). Germline loops: CDR1 SGHRS, CDR2 YFSETQ. CDR3 length: 14 residues. V was trimmed by 4 bases and J by 4 bases, leaving 12 bases between them. The CDR3 DNA sequence: TGCGCCAGCAGCCAGGGGACCGAGTACAATGAGCAGTTCTTC. This gives the protein CASSQGTEYNEQFF.

The V call is TRBV6-1, the J call TRBJ1-4, with D perhaps matching TRBD1 (6 bases). V lost 3 bases, J lost 8 bases, and 16 bases lay in between. The CDR3 runs 15 residues. Germline values: CDR1 MNHNS, CDR2 SASEGT. CDR3 in DNA: TGTGCCAGCAGTGAGGTTAGGGGGATAGGAGAAAAACTGTTTTTT. Its protein is CASSEVRGIGEKLFF.

The chain combines TRBV13 with TRBJ2-3; unclear D gene. Germline V gives CDR1 PRHDT, CDR2 FYEKMQ (reference sequence). CDR3 size: 16 residues. V dropped 2 bases and J dropped 4 bases, with 16 bases sitting between them. For the CDR3, the DNA is TGTGCCAGCAGCTTAAGGCTGGGCCGCGCCGCAGATACGCAGTATTTT. Its translation is CASSLRLGRAADTQYF.

The chain recombines TRBV16 with TRBJ1-1; 7 bases map to TRBD1. Looked up from germline, CDR1 is KGHSY and CDR2 is FQNENV. The CDR3 has 16 residues. Trimming removed 5 bases from V and 6 bases from J; junction bases left unmatched: 15. In DNA form, the CDR3 reads TGTGCCAGCAGCACCGCGGCCAGGGGGGAGGAGGCTGAAGCTTTCTTT. Translation: CASSTAARGEEAEAFF.

This chain links TRBV11-1 with TRBJ2-7; a weak D match, TRBD1 (6 bases). The V and J ends lost 5 bases and 2 bases respectively, with 16 bases between them. CDR1 is SGHAT, CDR2 FQDESV, per germline (reference sequence). The CDR3 extends over 15 amino acids. In DNA form, the CDR3 reads TGTGCCAGCAGCCGGAAGGACAGCTTAGCCTACGAGCAGTACTTC. It encodes CASSRKDSLAYEQYF.

The chain combines TRBV10-2 with TRBJ2-1; a possible D gene is TRBD1 (5 bases). The CDR3 length is 11 residues. In germline, CDR1 is WSHSY, CDR2 SAAADI. Between the trimmed V and J ends, which lost 6 bases and 13 bases, there was a span of 13 bases. The CDR3 DNA follows: TGCGCCAGCAGGGAGACAGAGAGACAGTTCTTC. Translation: CASRETERQFF.

The genes are TRBV13 and TRBJ2-7; the D gene is possibly TRBD2 (7 bases). CDR1 is PRHDT, CDR2 FYEKMQ, per germline (reference sequence). Trimming took 6 bases from V and 1 from J, leaving 10 bases between them. This CDR3 has 13 amino acids. CDR3 nucleotides: TGTGCCAGCAGAGGGGGAGGGTCCTACGAGCAGTACTTC. Encoded protein: CASRGGGSYEQYF.

The chain links TRBV4-2 to TRBJ2-1; 8 nucleotides agree with TRBD2. CDR3 size: 18 residues. Germline V lookup: CDR1 LGHNA, CDR2 YNFKEQ. The ends lost 1 base at V and 5 bases at J; junction bases unmatched: 13. CDR3 sequence reads: CASSQGLGRSGGHNEQFF. DNA for the CDR3: TGTGCCAGCAGCCAAGGTTTAGGTCGGAGCGGGGGCCACAATGAGCAGTTCTTC.

The gene calls are TRBV19 and TRBJ1-2; D is perhaps TRBD1 (5 bases). Germline lookup yields CDR1 LNHDA and CDR2 SQIVND (reference sequence). There are 14 residues in the CDR3. V lost 4 bases and J lost 4, with 13 bases in between. The CDR3 DNA follows: TGTGCCAGTAGTAAGGGACTAATCCTCTATGGCTACACCTTC. Residues: CASSKGLILYGYTF.

The chain employs TRBV7-9 and TRBJ2-7, with 8 bases that match TRBD2. The CDR3 consists of 16 residues. Trimming removed 1 base from V and 2 bases from J; junction bases left unmatched: 7. Germline V gene lookup returns CDR1 SEHNR and CDR2 FQNEAQ (reference sequence). The CDR3 DNA sequence: TGTGCCAGCAGCTTAGTCGAGACGGGGGGGCCCTACGAGCAGTACTTC. Amino acid sequence: CASSLVETGGPYEQYF.

The chain recombines TRBV5-1 with TRBJ2-2; TRBD1 matches at 7 bases. The CDR3 length is 15 residues. Germline CDR1 reads SGHRS; CDR2 reads YFSETQ. The V and J ends lost 4 bases and 4 bases, in that order; junction bases with no gene match: 7. As DNA, the CDR3 is TGCGCCAGCAGCCCCACAGGGGCGGGCACCGGGGAGCTGTTTTTT. This encodes CASSPTGAGTGELFF.

The chain carries TRBV6-5 and TRBJ2-5; a possible D gene is TRBD2 (5 bases). The CDR3 is 14 residues long. V was shortened by 7 bases and J by 3 bases, with 15 bases between the two germline ends. Germline V gives CDR1 MNHEY, CDR2 SVGAGI. The CDR3, as DNA: TGTGCCAGCACAGCTACCTTGGGAGAAGAGACCCAGTACTTC. It yields the protein CASTATLGEETQYF.

This clone appeared once. The genes are TRBV6-5 and TRBJ1-2, with 9 bases identical to TRBD1. The CDR3 length is 16 residues. Looked up from germline, CDR1 is MNHEY and CDR2 is SVGAGI. V trimming: 0 bases; J trimming: 7 bases; junction bases outside the gene matches: 9. The CDR3 loop reads CASSYSRGQGISGYTF. CDR3 DNA sequence: TGTGCCAGCAGTTACTCGAGAGGACAGGGGATCTCTGGCTACACCTTC.

V gene TRBV25-1 combines with J gene TRBJ2-2, with a weak D call TRBD2 (6 bases). The germline V and J ends were trimmed by 5 bases and 8 bases, with 15 bases remaining between them. Germline CDR1 reads MGHDK; CDR2 reads SYGVNS. This CDR3 has 14 residues. CDR3 protein: CASSQRGFWGELFF. For the CDR3, the DNA is TGTGCCAGCAGTCAACGGGGGTTTTGGGGGGAGCTGTTTTTT.

The V and J genes are TRBV9 and TRBJ2-3; D uncertain. CDR3 length: 14 amino acids. V lost 0 bases and J lost 3, with 8 bases in between. Germline CDR1 SGDLS, CDR2 YYNGEE. The CDR3 sequence is CASSVGQPTDTQYF. CDR3 nucleotide sequence: TGTGCCAGCAGCGTAGGACAACCGACAGATACGCAGTATTTT.

CDR3 residues: CASSPFHPQVQPQHF. The CDR3 DNA is TGTGCCAGCAGTCCTTTCCACCCACAGGTTCAGCCCCAGCATTTT. The V call is TRBV6-5, the J call TRBJ1-5, with D tentatively TRBD1 (5 bases). Per the germline V gene, CDR1 is MNHEY and CDR2 is SVGAGI. With 5 bases removed from V and 6 bases from J, the gap between germline ends came to 17 bases. This CDR3 has 15 residues.